These 5 T cell receptor beta chains were sequenced from one sample in a study of PD-1 blockade in classical Hodgkin lymphoma. TCRdb's table, derived via immunoSEQ multiplex PCR, lists solely in-frame clones and lacks some. The sample yields almost 100,000 clones, around 90% seen once. Each patient relapsed following autologous stem cell transplantation, and prior brentuximab vedotin exposure differed. The starting material was peripheral blood mononuclear cells (PBMCs), obtained at baseline. All receptors derive from a human donor with classical Hodgkin lymphoma.

Here the CDR3 DNA reads TGCGCCAGCAGCTTGGGCAGGAACGACGAGCAGTACTTC. Translated: CASSLGRNDEQYF. J is TRBJ2-7 and V is TRBV5-1; D is unclear. The germline V and J ends were trimmed by 0 bases and 5 bases, with 9 bases remaining between them. This CDR3 region has 13 residues. The germline gives CDR1 SGHRS, CDR2 YFSETQ.

This clone is a singleton in its sample. The V call is TRBV28, the J call TRBJ2-7; TRBD2 might be the D (5 bases). CDR3 length equals 15 residues. The V and J ends lost 2 bases and 3 bases respectively, with 14 bases between them. From germline, CDR1 is MDHEN and CDR2 SYDVKM. CDR3: CASSLSGGLRYEQYF. CDR3 coding DNA: TGTGCCAGCAGTTTAAGCGGCGGGCTACGCTACGAGCAGTACTTC.

The rearrangement uses TRBV6-4 and TRBJ2-7, with 11 bases identical to TRBD2. With 0 bases clipped from V and 4 bases from J, the junction kept 14 bases outside the gene matches. This CDR3 spans 19 amino acids. Germline V gene lookup returns CDR1 MRHNA and CDR2 SNTAGT. The CDR3 spells CASSDSELAGVRGGYEQYF. CDR3 nucleotides: TGTGCCAGCAGTGACTCTGAACTAGCGGGAGTTAGAGGTGGTTACGAGCAGTACTTC.

J is TRBJ2-2 and V is TRBV4-1; D gene ambiguous. V was shortened by 2 bases and J by 1 base, with 8 bases between the two germline ends. CDR3 length equals 15 residues. Germline V CDR1 and CDR2: MGHRA, YSYEKL. The CDR3 is CASSQSPKNTGELFF. The CDR3 DNA is TGCGCCAGCAGCCAAAGTCCAAAGAACACCGGGGAGCTGTTTTTT.

V is TRBV5-1 and J is TRBJ1-5; D possibly corresponds to TRBD1 (5 bases). This CDR3 has 20 amino acids. V was trimmed by 0 bases and J by 2 bases, leaving 24 bases between them. The germline V gene has CDR1 SGHRS and CDR2 YFSETQ. The CDR3 loop reads CASSLVGSGGNFIGNQPQHF. The CDR3 nucleotides are TGCGCCAGCAGCTTGGTTGGGTCGGGGGGGAATTTTATCGGCAATCAGCCCCAGCATTTT. The entire variable domain, with the rest obtained from reference TRBV5-1 and TRBJ1-5, is as follows: KAGVTQTPRYLIKTRGQQVTLSCSPISGHRSVSWYQQTPGQGLQFLFEYFSETQRNKGNFPGRFSGRQFSNSRSEMNVSTLELGDSALYLCASSLVGSGGNFIGNQPQHFGDGTRLSIL.